This T cell receptor beta chain emerged from a study of blood T cell repertoires in COVID-19. Study-wide context: Spain, Italy and the United States supplied samples that represented acute and convalescent COVID-19. PBMCs, B-cell-depleted T cells, or T cells provided the cDNA or gDNA that made up the material.

As processed by the authors: Cell counts per sample came from amplifying reference gene primers. Assay used: immunoSEQ multiplex PCR; TCRdb lists only in-frame clones, some missing. The V and J calls and clone size were taken over from that table, and D and trimming were inferred from the DNA. The sample has about 220,000 clones; roughly 84% are singletons. The specimen sequenced was peripheral blood. This sequence originates from a woman aged 55-69 years with acute or convalescent COVID-19.

DNA for the CDR3: TGTGCCAGCAGCACGAGTGAAAAACTGTTTTTT. Protein sequence: CASSTSEKLFF. The genes are TRBV11-2 and TRBJ1-4; no clear D. V lost 5 bases and J lost 7, with 5 bases in between. CDR3 length: 11 amino acids. Germline-derived CDR1 and CDR2 are SGHAT and FQNNGV. Variable domain in full (rest from reference TRBV11-2 and TRBJ1-4): EAGVAQSPRYKIIEKRQSVAFWCNPISGHATLYWYQQILGQGPKLLIQFQNNGVVDDSQLPKDRFSAERLKGVDSTLKIQPAKLEDSAVYLCASSTSEKLFFGSGTQLSVL.